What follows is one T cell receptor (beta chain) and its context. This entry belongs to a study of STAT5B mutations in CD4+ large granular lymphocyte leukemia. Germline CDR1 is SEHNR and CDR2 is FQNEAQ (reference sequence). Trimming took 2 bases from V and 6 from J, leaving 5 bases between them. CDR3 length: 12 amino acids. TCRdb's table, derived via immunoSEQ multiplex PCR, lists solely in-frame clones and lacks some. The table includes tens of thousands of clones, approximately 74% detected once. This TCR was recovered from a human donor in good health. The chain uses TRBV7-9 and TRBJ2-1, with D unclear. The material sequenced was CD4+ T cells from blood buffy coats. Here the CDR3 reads CASSLWGNEQFF. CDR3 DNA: TGTGCCAGCAGCTTATGGGGCAATGAGCAGTTCTTC.